What follows describes a single T cell receptor beta chain. Antigen specificity is unknown. TCRdb re-analysed the reads in MiXCR, keeping a single row per CDR3 protein. The repertoire has about 920,000 distinct CDR3 sequences, roughly 30% of them found once; the top ten carry roughly 13%. These data are taken from a study of T cell repertoires in cytomegalovirus infection. This CDR3 region has 16 residues. Between the trimmed V and J ends, which lost 0 bases and 6 bases, there was a span of 15 bases. CDR1 is MGHRA, CDR2 YSYEKL, per germline. This clonotype was sampled from a human donor in good health (CMV status not recorded). Some clones in this sample may be carry-over from other donors' samples. The chain carries TRBV4-1 and TRBJ1-5; perhaps TRBD1 as D (5 bases). The specimen was cultured CD8+ T cells from PBMCs, collected from culture after CMV antigen stimulation. The CDR3 DNA reads TGCGCCAGCAGCCAAGACTGGAGGGACCTGAGTCAGCCCCAGCATTTT. As protein: CASSQDWRDLSQPQHF.